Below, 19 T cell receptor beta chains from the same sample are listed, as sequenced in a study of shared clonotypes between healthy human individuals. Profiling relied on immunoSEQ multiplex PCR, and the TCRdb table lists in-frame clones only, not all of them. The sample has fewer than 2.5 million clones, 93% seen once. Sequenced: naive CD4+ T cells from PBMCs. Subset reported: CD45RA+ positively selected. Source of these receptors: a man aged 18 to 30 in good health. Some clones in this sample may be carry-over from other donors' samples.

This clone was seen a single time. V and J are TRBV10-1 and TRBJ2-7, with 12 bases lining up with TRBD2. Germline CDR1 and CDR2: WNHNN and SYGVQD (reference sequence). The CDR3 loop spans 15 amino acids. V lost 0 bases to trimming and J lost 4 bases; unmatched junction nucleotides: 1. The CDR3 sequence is CASSESTSGRYEQYF. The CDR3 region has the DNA TGCGCCAGCAGTGAGTCGACTAGCGGGAGATACGAGCAGTACTTC.

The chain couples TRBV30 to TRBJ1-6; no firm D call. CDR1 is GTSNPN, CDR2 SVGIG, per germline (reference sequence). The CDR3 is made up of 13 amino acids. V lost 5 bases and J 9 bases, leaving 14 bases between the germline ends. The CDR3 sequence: CAWEVLEGSPLHF. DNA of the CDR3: TGTGCCTGGGAGGTCTTGGAGGGTTCACCCCTCCACTTT.

The CDR3 DNA reads TGCAGCGTTGATGAGGGGGCAAATGAAAAACTGTTTTTT. Translation gives CSVDEGANEKLFF. The genes are TRBV29-1 and TRBJ1-4, with 7 bases fitting TRBD1. The CDR3 has 13 amino acids. Germline CDR1 SQVTM, CDR2 ANQGSEA. J was trimmed by 5 bases and V by 3 bases; bases with no gene match: 3.

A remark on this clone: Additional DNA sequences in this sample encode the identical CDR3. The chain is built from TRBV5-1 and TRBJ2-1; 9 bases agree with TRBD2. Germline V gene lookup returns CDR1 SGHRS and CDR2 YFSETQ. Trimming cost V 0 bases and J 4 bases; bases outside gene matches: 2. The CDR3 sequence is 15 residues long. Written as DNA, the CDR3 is TGCGCCAGCAGCTTGGTGGCGGGAGGGTACAATGAGCAGTTCTTC. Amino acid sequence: CASSLVAGGYNEQFF.

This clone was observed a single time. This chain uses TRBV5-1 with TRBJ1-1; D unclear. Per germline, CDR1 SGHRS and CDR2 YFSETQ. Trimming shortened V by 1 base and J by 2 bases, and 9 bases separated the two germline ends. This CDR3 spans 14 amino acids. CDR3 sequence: CASSLRQDNTEAFF. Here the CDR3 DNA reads TGCGCCAGCAGCTTGAGGCAGGACAACACTGAAGCTTTCTTT.

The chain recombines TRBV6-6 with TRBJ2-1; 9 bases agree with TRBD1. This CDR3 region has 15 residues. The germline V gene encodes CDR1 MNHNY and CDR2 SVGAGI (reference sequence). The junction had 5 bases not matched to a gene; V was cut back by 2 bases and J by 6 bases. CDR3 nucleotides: TGTGCCAGCAGTTACGGGGACAGGGCGGTCAATGAGCAGTTCTTC. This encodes CASSYGDRAVNEQFF.

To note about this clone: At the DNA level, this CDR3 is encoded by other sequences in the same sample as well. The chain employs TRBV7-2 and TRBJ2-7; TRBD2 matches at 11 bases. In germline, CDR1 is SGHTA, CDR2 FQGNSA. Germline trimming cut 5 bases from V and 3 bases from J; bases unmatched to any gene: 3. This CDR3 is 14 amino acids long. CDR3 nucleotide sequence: TGTGCCAGCAGCCCCGGACTAGCGGGCTACGAGCAGTACTTC. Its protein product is CASSPGLAGYEQYF.

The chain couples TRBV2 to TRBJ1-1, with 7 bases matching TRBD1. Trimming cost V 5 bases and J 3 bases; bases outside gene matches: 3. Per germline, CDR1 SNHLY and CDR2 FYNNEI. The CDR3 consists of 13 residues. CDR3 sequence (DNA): TGTGCCAGCAGTCGACAGGGTGACACTGAAGCTTTCTTT. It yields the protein CASSRQGDTEAFF. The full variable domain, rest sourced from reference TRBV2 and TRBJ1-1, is EPEVTQTPSHQVTQMGQEVILRCVPISNHLYFYWYRQILGQKVEFLVSFYNNEISEKSEIFDDQFSVERPDGSNFTLKIRSTKLEDSAMYFCASSRQGDTEAFFGQGTRLTVV.

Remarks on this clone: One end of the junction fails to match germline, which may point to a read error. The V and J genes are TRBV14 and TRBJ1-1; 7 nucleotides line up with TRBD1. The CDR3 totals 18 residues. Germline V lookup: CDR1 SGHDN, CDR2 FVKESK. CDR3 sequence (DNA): TGTGCCAGCAGCCAGGGGTCAACTGTGCCTGAGAAGCCAATAGCAGGGGGGTTT. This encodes CASSQGSTVPEKPIAGGF.

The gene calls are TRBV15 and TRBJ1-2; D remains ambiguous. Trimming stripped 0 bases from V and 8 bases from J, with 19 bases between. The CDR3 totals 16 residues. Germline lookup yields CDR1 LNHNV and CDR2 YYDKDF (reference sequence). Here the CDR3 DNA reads TGTGCCACCAGCAGAGATCCGTCAGGTCAAGGATGGGGCTACACCTTC. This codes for CATSRDPSGQGWGYTF.

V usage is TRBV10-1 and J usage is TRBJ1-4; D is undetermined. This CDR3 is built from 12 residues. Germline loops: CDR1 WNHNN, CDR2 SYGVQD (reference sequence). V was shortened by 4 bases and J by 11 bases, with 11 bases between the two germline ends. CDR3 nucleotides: TGCGCCAGCAGTGGATCCGGTGAGAAACTGTTTTTT. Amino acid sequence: CASSGSGEKLFF.

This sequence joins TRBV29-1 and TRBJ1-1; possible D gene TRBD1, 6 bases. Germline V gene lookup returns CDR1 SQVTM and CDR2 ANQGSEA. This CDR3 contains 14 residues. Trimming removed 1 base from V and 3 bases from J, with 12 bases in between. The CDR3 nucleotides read TGCAGCGTTGAAGTTTACAGGGATTACACTGAAGCTTTCTTT. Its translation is CSVEVYRDYTEAFF.

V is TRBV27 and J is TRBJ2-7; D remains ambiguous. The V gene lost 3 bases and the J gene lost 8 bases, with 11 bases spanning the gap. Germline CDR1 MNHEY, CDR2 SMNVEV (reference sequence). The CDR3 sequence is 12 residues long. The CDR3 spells CASSFRPEQQYF. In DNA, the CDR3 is TGTGCCAGCAGTTTCCGTCCGGAACAGCAGTACTTC.

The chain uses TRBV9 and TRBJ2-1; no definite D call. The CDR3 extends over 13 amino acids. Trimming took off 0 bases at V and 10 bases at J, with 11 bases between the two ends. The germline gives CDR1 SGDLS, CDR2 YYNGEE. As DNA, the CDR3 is TGTGCCAGCAGCGTAGGTCTGCGTGAGGAGCAGTTCTTC. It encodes CASSVGLREEQFF.

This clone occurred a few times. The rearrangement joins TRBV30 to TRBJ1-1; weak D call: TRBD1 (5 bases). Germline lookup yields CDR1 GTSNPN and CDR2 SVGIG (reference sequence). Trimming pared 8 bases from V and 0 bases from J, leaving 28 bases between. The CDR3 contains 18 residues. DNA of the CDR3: TGTGCCGGCGGGGACGGGCTGAACGTTGTTGGGATGAACACTGAAGCTTTCTTT. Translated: CAGGDGLNVVGMNTEAFF.

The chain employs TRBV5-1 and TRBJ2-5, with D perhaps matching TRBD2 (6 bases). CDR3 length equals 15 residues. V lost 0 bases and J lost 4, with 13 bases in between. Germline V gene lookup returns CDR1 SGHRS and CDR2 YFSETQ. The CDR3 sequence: CASSLGDLSGETQYF. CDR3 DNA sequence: TGCGCCAGCAGCTTGGGGGACTTGTCGGGAGAGACCCAGTACTTC.

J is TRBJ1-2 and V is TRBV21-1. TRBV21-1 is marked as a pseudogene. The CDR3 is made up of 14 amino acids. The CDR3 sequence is CASSPYSGNYGYTF. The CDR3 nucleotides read TGTGCCAGCAGCCCATACAGCGGAAACTATGGCTACACCTTC.

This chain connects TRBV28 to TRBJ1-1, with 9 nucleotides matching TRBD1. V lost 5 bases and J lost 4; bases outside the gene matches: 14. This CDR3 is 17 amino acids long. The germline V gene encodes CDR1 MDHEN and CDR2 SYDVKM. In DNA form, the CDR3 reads TGTGCCAGCAGTCGAACCCAGTGGGACAGGGCTCCCACTGAAGCTTTCTTT. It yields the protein CASSRTQWDRAPTEAFF.

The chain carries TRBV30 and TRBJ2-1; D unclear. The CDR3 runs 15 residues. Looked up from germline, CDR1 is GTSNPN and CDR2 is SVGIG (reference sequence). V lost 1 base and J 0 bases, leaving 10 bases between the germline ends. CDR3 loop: CAWSDQATSYNEQFF. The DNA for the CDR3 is TGTGCCTGGAGTGATCAGGCGACCTCCTACAATGAGCAGTTCTTC.